This T cell receptor (beta chain) is from a study of T cell repertoires in cytomegalovirus infection. Study-wide context: The study used recently identified HLA-C-restricted and well-studied HLA-B-restricted CMV epitopes. Both CMV infection and a matching HLA type were indicated by public TCR beta signatures. Regarding the study as a whole: Based on cumulative public TCR beta family frequency, carriers of CMV plus the relevant HLA were identified. Dominating the ex vivo response were TCR beta clonotypes that were CMV-specific and HLA-C-restricted.

With respect to this clonotype: Its specificity is unknown.

TCRdb re-analysed the reads in MiXCR, keeping a single row per CDR3 protein. The table lists more than 110,000 distinct CDR3 sequences, around 30% of them singletons. Germline CDR1 reads MDHEN; CDR2 reads SYDVKM. Trimming cost V 8 bases and J 10 bases, with 12 bases left between them. CDR3 length equals 12 residues. The receptor comes from a human donor in good health (CMV status not recorded). Some clones in this sample may be carry-over from other donors' samples. The starting material was CD8+ T cells from cultured PBMCs, obtained from culture after CMV antigen stimulation. The rearrangement uses TRBV28 and TRBJ1-6, with D tentatively TRBD1 (5 bases). CDR3 DNA: TGTGCCAGCCGGGACCCTGACTCACCCCTCCACTTT. It is translated as CASRDPDSPLHF.